This T cell receptor (beta chain) was recovered during a study of T cells in localized non-small cell lung cancer. Study-wide results and caveats: The study found T cell clonality highest in uninvolved adjacent lung, above tumor.

Data came from immunoSEQ multiplex PCR; TCRdb stores just in-frame clones and leaves some out. This table has about 21,000 clones, approximately 84% appearing once. Germline-derived CDR1 and CDR2 are SNHLY and FYNNEI. The CDR3 consists of 14 residues. The germline V and J ends were trimmed by 7 bases and 5 bases, with 17 bases remaining between them. Details on this clone: Its antigen is not identified.

The sequence derives from a man aged 40 to 70 with stage I lung adenocarcinoma. Sequencing used peripheral blood, obtained before any cancer treatment. The genes are TRBV2 and TRBJ2-5; D is perhaps TRBD2 (5 bases). CDR3 sequence: CASNGGLRVETQYF. CDR3 nucleotides: TGTGCCAGCAATGGAGGCTTGAGGGTGGAGACCCAGTACTTC.